This TCR beta chain was found in a study of a mutant IDH1 vaccine in newly diagnosed glioma. Overall study context: The earlier regimen, radiotherapy, temozolomide, or both, was most often both.

The time point denotes: baseline, week 1 (first vaccination visit). Treatment reported: pre-vaccination baseline after standard-of-care therapy. CDR1 and CDR2 from the germline V gene are SGHDT and YYEEEE. Germline trimming cut 4 bases from V and 4 bases from J; bases unmatched to any gene: 7. CDR3 length equals 15 residues. Some clones are missing from TCRdb's copy, which holds only in-frame ones; the method was immunoSEQ multiplex PCR. Among some 67,000 clones listed, more than 70% were seen once. The material sequenced was peripheral blood mononuclear cells (PBMCs), taken from a glioma patient treated with radiotherapy, temozolomide or both. This chain links TRBV5-6 with TRBJ1-5, with 8 positions matching TRBD1. This clonotype originated in a woman aged 18-30 years with glioma. Some clones in this sample may be carry-over from other donors' samples. The CDR3 is CASSPGQGGNQPQHF. Here the CDR3 DNA reads TGTGCCAGCAGCCCCGGACAGGGAGGGAATCAGCCCCAGCATTTT.